Presented here are 6 T cell receptor beta chains from one specimen sequenced in a study of neurological immune-mediated disorders. TCRdb ran MiXCR on the 5' RACE reads and lists one entry per CDR3 protein. Seen here are some 41,000 distinct CDR3 sequences, roughly 15% observed once, and the top ten hold 3.5% to 4.5%. The sequenced sample was CD4+ T cells from blood. All receptors come from a woman aged 60 to 75 with HTLV-1-associated myelopathy (HAM/TSP).

This clonotype was counted ten times or more. V is TRBV5-1 and J is TRBJ2-5; D tentatively fits TRBD1 or TRBD2 (6 bases each). Trimming removed 1 base from V and 2 bases from J, with 12 bases in between. This CDR3 spans 15 amino acids. Germline loops: CDR1 SGHRS, CDR2 YFSETQ. The chain's CDR3 is CASSLLEGGQETQYF. The CDR3 coding sequence is TGCGCCAGCAGCTTGCTTGAGGGGGGTCAAGAGACCCAGTACTTC.

Ten or more counts support this clonotype. The V call is TRBV20-1, the J call TRBJ1-4; possibly TRBD1 for D (5 bases). The V end was cut by 5 bases, the J end by 8 bases, with 21 bases between. The CDR3 is 15 residues long. Germline CDR1 is DFQATT and CDR2 is SNEGSKA (reference sequence). The CDR3 DNA sequence: TGCAGTGCTCCTCAACCAGGGACCGGCTACGAAAAACTGTTTTTT. Translating gives CSAPQPGTGYEKLFF.

The gene calls are TRBV2 and TRBJ2-7, with 11 nucleotides matching TRBD2. The CDR3 length is 15 residues. Per the germline V gene, CDR1 is SNHLY and CDR2 is FYNNEI. V shed 7 bases and J 6 bases; nucleotides not matched to a gene: 11. CDR3 nucleotide sequence: TGTGCCAGCATCCCTAGCGGGGGGTTCCTCGTCGAGCAGTACTTC. As protein: CASIPSGGFLVEQYF.

Ten or more counts support this clonotype. V and J are TRBV2 and TRBJ2-3; 8 bases are a match to TRBD1. The CDR3 sequence is 14 residues long. V dropped 7 bases and J dropped 0; count of bases not matched to a gene: 3. The germline CDR1 and CDR2 sequences are SNHLY and FYNNEI. CDR3 in amino acids: CASTDRVSTDTQYF. CDR3 sequence (DNA): TGTGCCAGCACGGACAGGGTGAGCACAGATACGCAGTATTTT.

This clonotype was recorded at least ten times. The rearrangement uses TRBV6-1 and TRBJ1-6, with 8 bases fitting TRBD1. CDR1 and CDR2 from the germline V gene are MNHNS and SASEGT. The V gene end was trimmed by 7 bases and the J gene end by 8 bases; junction bases not matched to a gene: 7. The CDR3 has 14 residues. The CDR3: CASKARGLYSPLHF. The CDR3 coding sequence is TGTGCCAGCAAGGCCAGGGGGCTTTATTCACCCCTCCACTTT.

This clonotype was picked up many times. This rearrangement joins TRBV2 to TRBJ2-1, with 12 bases fitting TRBD2. The V and J ends lost 6 bases and 5 bases, in that order; junction bases with no gene match: 5. CDR1 and CDR2 from the germline V gene are SNHLY and FYNNEI. The CDR3 has 15 amino acids. The CDR3 DNA is TGTGCCAGCAGCCTGGGACTAGCGGGCAACAATGAGCAGTTCTTC. This translates into CASSLGLAGNNEQFF.